These 12 T cell receptor beta chains were all obtained from the same sample, sequenced in a study of Graves' ophthalmopathy and Graves' hyperthyroidism. Amplifying from RNA transcripts, the study obtained TCR beta CDR3 regions. A first-round RT-PCR used HTBI primers, followed by a second-round multiplex PCR. One entry per CDR3 protein, called by TCRdb with MiXCR from the multiplex PCR reads. The table includes 600,000 to 650,000 distinct CDR3 sequences, roughly 20% detected once. Sequences were obtained from peripheral blood. These receptors originate from a woman aged 18-29 years with stable Graves' hyperthyroidism. Some clones in this sample may be carry-over from other donors' samples.

This sequence joins TRBV5-1 and TRBJ2-5; TRBD1 matches 8 bases. Germline trimming cut 0 bases from V and 5 bases from J; bases unmatched to any gene: 9. CDR3 length equals 16 residues. CDR1 is SGHRS, CDR2 YFSETQ, per germline. CDR3 sequence (DNA): TGCGCCAGCAGCTTGGTTGGGACAGGCCTCGGGGAGACCCAGTACTTC. Its protein product is CASSLVGTGLGETQYF.

A word on this clonotype: This is likely a read error, given that the CDR3 carries no conserved phenylalanine or tryptophan at its end. The chain has TRBV28 and TRBJ1-6, with 7 nucleotides matching TRBD1. The CDR3 extends over 15 amino acids. Germline V CDR1 and CDR2: MDHEN, SYDVKM. CDR3 DNA sequence: TGTGCCGGCAGTTTTCCAGGGGGCTATAATTCACCCCTCCACCTT. This sequence encodes CAGSFPGGYNSPLHL.

This clonotype was observed many times. The chain recombines TRBV12-3 or TRBV12-4 with TRBJ2-7; the match to TRBD1 covers 9 bases. The ends lost 6 bases at V and 0 bases at J; junction bases unmatched: 6. This CDR3 is built from 15 residues. The DNA of the CDR3 is TGTGCCAGCAGGGCGGGACAGGGCATCTCCTACGAGCAGTACTTC. It yields the protein CASRAGQGISYEQYF.

This clonotype was counted many times. V and J are TRBV12-5 and TRBJ2-4; no firm D call. Trimming pared 6 bases from V and 0 bases from J, leaving 15 bases between. Germline CDR1 is LGHNT and CDR2 is FRNRAP. CDR3 length: 16 residues. The CDR3 nucleotides are TGTGCTAGTGGAATTGGTACTCCGGCAGCCAAAAACATTCAGTACTTC. This translates into CASGIGTPAAKNIQYF.

Ten or more counts support this clonotype. This chain uses TRBV12-3 or TRBV12-4 with TRBJ1-1; D is ambiguous. The CDR3 loop spans 12 amino acids. The ends were cut back, 2 bases at V and 6 bases at J, with 7 bases in the middle. CDR3 region: CASSLPLPEAFF. In DNA form, the CDR3 reads TGTGCCAGCAGTTTACCTCTGCCTGAAGCTTTCTTT.

The chain carries TRBV6-2 or TRBV6-3 and TRBJ2-5; maybe TRBD2 (5 bases). Germline CDR1 is MNHEY and CDR2 is SVGEGT. V was clipped by 8 bases and J by 5 bases, with 12 bases between them. The CDR3 has 12 residues. The CDR3 spells CASSPKRETQYF. The CDR3 DNA sequence: TGTGCCAGCTCACCGAAGCGGGAGACCCAGTACTTC.

This clonotype was recorded many times. V gene TRBV20-1 combines with J gene TRBJ1-5, with 7 positions matching TRBD1. The J segment lost 4 bases and the V segment lost 0 bases, leaving 3 bases of the junction unmatched. The CDR3 runs to 14 residues. CDR1 DFQATT and CDR2 SNEGSKA come from the germline V gene (reference sequence). This CDR3 reads CSARDLQGNQPQHF. The DNA of the CDR3 is TGCAGTGCTAGAGATCTACAGGGGAATCAGCCCCAGCATTTT.

This clonotype was seen repeatedly, ten times or more. This chain links TRBV5-1 with TRBJ1-2; tentatively, D is TRBD1 (6 bases). The length of the CDR3 is 14 residues. Germline V gives CDR1 SGHRS, CDR2 YFSETQ. V lost 4 bases to trimming and J lost 4 bases, with 14 bases between them. The CDR3 region has the DNA TGCGCCAGCAGCATGACACAGGGTAGCTATGGCTACACCTTC. Its translation: CASSMTQGSYGYTF.

The chain couples TRBV28 to TRBJ1-2, with D perhaps matching TRBD1 (5 bases). V shed 4 bases and J shed 0 bases, with 24 bases lying between them. This CDR3 has 19 residues. Looked up from germline, CDR1 is MDHEN and CDR2 is SYDVKM. This CDR3 reads CASSSGRRGRLLANYGYTF. As DNA, the CDR3 is TGTGCCAGCAGTTCAGGAAGAAGGGGACGGCTCTTAGCTAACTATGGCTACACCTTC.

This clonotype has at least ten counts. The chain joins TRBV20-1 to TRBJ2-7; D call uncertain. The CDR3 extends over 16 amino acids. V was trimmed by 4 bases and J by 2 bases, leaving 21 bases between them. Germline V gene lookup returns CDR1 DFQATT and CDR2 SNEGSKA (reference sequence). The CDR3 bases are TGCAGTGCTAACCCGCATTCCGTAGGCATCACCTACGAGCAGTACTTC. Amino acid sequence: CSANPHSVGITYEQYF.

This clonotype was recorded a few times. The CDR3 coding sequence is TGTGCCACCAGCAGAGATCAAGCTTACTACGAGCAGTACTTC. Protein product: CATSRDQAYYEQYF. The chain is built from TRBV15 and TRBJ2-7; D uncertain. Germline V gene data show CDR1 as LNHNV and CDR2 as YYDKDF (reference sequence). The CDR3 spans 14 residues. The V end was cut by 0 bases, the J end by 3 bases, with 9 bases between.

A remark on this clonotype: This may be a read error: a much more frequent sequence differs by one nucleotide. The chain recombines TRBV4-1 with TRBJ1-1; D is undetermined. The germline CDR1 and CDR2 sequences are MGHRA and YSYEKL. This CDR3 contains 15 residues. The CDR3 sequence: CASSQAWGVNTEACF. The CDR3 DNA follows: TGCGCCAGCAGCCAAGCCTGGGGAGTGAACACTGAAGCTTGCTTT.